This TCR beta chain derives from a study of T cell responses to AZD1222 COVID-19 vaccine. About the research overall: Investigators merged groups given second doses at roughly 4 or roughly 12 weeks.

General study results and limits: Elevations in Spike-specific TCR breadth and depth followed administration of two AZD1222 doses. Of spike-specific TCRs, nearly half reportedly target regions left unmutated in variants. Spike-wide vaccine-associated CD4 TCRs dominated at 160-218 and 743-854.

Produced via immunoSEQ multiplex PCR; TCRdb's table is partial and in-frame only. The sample carries 100,000 or so clones, around 87% recorded once. The CDR3 runs 19 residues. The germline V and J ends were trimmed by 0 bases and 7 bases, with 22 bases remaining between them. The germline V gene has CDR1 MGHRA and CDR2 YSYEKL. A word on this clone: Its antigen is undetermined.

The sample here was peripheral blood, taken on day 0 of AZD1222 vaccination. This chain connects TRBV4-1 to TRBJ1-6; the D gene is possibly TRBD1 (6 bases). The sequence came from an adult in good health. The CDR3 bases are TGCGCCAGCAGCCAAGATCCTGACGCACGACAGGCGTGGAATTCACCCCTCCACTTT. This sequence encodes CASSQDPDARQAWNSPLHF.